A single sample is the source of the 22 T cell receptor beta chains below, sequenced in a study of identifying expanded T cells in peripheral blood. TCRdb's copy holds only in-frame clones and misses some; the assay was immunoSEQ multiplex PCR. The data hold around 120,000 clones, with about 86% observed a single time. Sequenced: blood. Every receptor here comes from a person aged 18 to 75 in good health.

V is TRBV6-5 and J is TRBJ2-1; D call uncertain. V lost 6 bases to trimming and J lost 10 bases, with 16 bases between them. Germline lookup yields CDR1 MNHEY and CDR2 SVGAGI. This CDR3 has 13 amino acids. The CDR3 nucleotides are TGTGCCAGCAGACGAACCATTGTAGGGGAGCAGTTCTTC. Amino acids: CASRRTIVGEQFF.

This clone was recorded a few times. V and J are TRBV19 and TRBJ2-7, with 8 bases identical to TRBD1. Germline V gene sequence: CDR1 LNHDA, CDR2 SQIVND (reference sequence). The CDR3 contains 15 residues. The ends lost 7 bases at V and 0 bases at J; junction bases unmatched: 8. The CDR3 protein is CASTGRTGSSYEQYF. DNA of the CDR3: TGTGCCAGTACCGGGCGGACAGGGAGCTCCTACGAGCAGTACTTC. The full variable domain, its missing parts supplied by reference TRBV19 and TRBJ2-7, is DGGITQSPKYLFRKEGQNVTLSCEQNLNHDAMYWYRQDPGQGLRLIYYSQIVNDFQKGDIAEGYSVSREKKESFPLTVTSAQKNPTAFYLCASTGRTGSSYEQYFGPGTRLTVT.

This chain joins TRBV6-1 and TRBJ1-5, with 7 bases that match TRBD1. This CDR3 has 14 amino acids. From germline, CDR1 is MNHNS and CDR2 SASEGT. With 7 bases clipped from V and 4 bases from J, the junction kept 7 bases outside the gene matches. CDR3 in amino acids: CASTTGVGNQPQHF. As DNA, the CDR3 is TGTGCCAGCACCACAGGGGTGGGGAATCAGCCCCAGCATTTT.

The rearrangement links TRBV7-3 to TRBJ1-1; 7 bases align to TRBD1. Unmatched junction bases numbered 9, after V lost 1 base and J lost 1 base. Germline CDR1 and CDR2: SGHTA and FQGTGA. The CDR3 covers 17 residues. The CDR3 loop is CASSLKFRTGANTEAFF. The CDR3 nucleotides are TGTGCCAGCAGCTTAAAATTCCGTACAGGGGCGAACACTGAAGCTTTCTTT.

The chain couples TRBV6-5 to TRBJ2-7; D is unclear. The germline V and J ends were trimmed by 0 bases and 2 bases, with 11 bases remaining between them. This CDR3 is 15 amino acids long. CDR1 is MNHEY and CDR2 is SVGAGI in the germline V gene. CDR3 coding DNA: TGTGCCAGCAGTTACTCTTTGACCCAACCCTACGAGCAGTACTTC. It yields the protein CASSYSLTQPYEQYF.

The CDR3 loop is CASGPYGGGDTQYF. The CDR3, as DNA: TGTGCCAGTGGGCCCTATGGCGGAGGGGATACGCAGTATTTT. This chain uses TRBV7-7 with TRBJ2-3, with TRBD2 as a possible D gene (6 bases). Deletions cut 9 bases from V and 6 bases from J, with 19 bases between. Germline CDR1 SSHAT, CDR2 FNYEAQ (reference sequence). There are 14 residues in the CDR3.

V is TRBV5-1 and J is TRBJ1-1; D perhaps matches TRBD1 (5 bases). Germline lookup yields CDR1 SGHRS and CDR2 YFSETQ. V dropped 4 bases and J dropped 4 bases, with 20 bases sitting between them. The CDR3 spans 16 residues. CDR3 sequence (DNA): TGCGCCAGCAGCCCCAAAAGCAGGGCCTTGGGCACTGAAGCTTTCTTT. It specifies CASSPKSRALGTEAFF.

The V call is TRBV7-2, the J call TRBJ2-3, with 13 bases matching TRBD2. CDR3 length: 16 amino acids. Germline V gene data show CDR1 as SGHTA and CDR2 as FQGNSA. The V segment lost 4 bases and the J segment 5 bases; nucleotides outside the gene matches: 6. CDR3 bases: TGTGCCAGCAGCTCGGGACTAGCGGGGATCAAAGATACGCAGTATTTT. This translates into CASSSGLAGIKDTQYF.

The V and J genes are TRBV7-9 and TRBJ2-1; TRBD1 agrees at 7 bases. CDR3 length equals 18 residues. The J segment lost 6 bases and the V segment lost 4 bases, leaving 18 bases of the junction unmatched. CDR1 and CDR2 from the germline V gene are SEHNR and FQNEAQ (reference sequence). CDR3 protein: CASSSPGGSGISPNEQFF. In DNA, the CDR3 is TGTGCCAGCAGCTCCCCAGGGGGAAGCGGCATTTCCCCCAATGAGCAGTTCTTC.

The chain recombines TRBV13 with TRBJ2-2; D is undetermined. Trimming stripped 5 bases from V and 6 bases from J, with 7 bases between. Germline lookup yields CDR1 PRHDT and CDR2 FYEKMQ (reference sequence). The CDR3 runs to 12 residues. The DNA of the CDR3 is TGTGCCAGCAGCCCCCCTTCCGGGGAGCTGTTTTTT. Its protein product is CASSPPSGELFF.

This clone was seen only once. The V and J genes are TRBV9 and TRBJ2-3; D unresolved. The germline V gene encodes CDR1 SGDLS and CDR2 YYNGEE. CDR3 length: 15 residues. V lost 0 bases and J 2 bases, leaving 10 bases between the germline ends. CDR3 loop: CASSVGGWSTDTQYF. The CDR3 DNA is TGTGCCAGCAGCGTAGGGGGTTGGTCCACAGATACGCAGTATTTT.

This chain links TRBV19 with TRBJ1-2; D uncertain. This CDR3 is built from 16 residues. Trimming cost V 2 bases and J 0 bases, with 13 bases left between them. The germline V gene has CDR1 LNHDA and CDR2 SQIVND (reference sequence). The DNA for the CDR3 is TGTGCCAGTAGTATAATCGGCTGGGGAGCTAACTATGGCTACACCTTC. Translation gives CASSIIGWGANYGYTF. The full variable domain, completed using reference TRBV19 and TRBJ1-2, is DGGITQSPKYLFRKEGQNVTLSCEQNLNHDAMYWYRQDPGQGLRLIYYSQIVNDFQKGDIAEGYSVSREKKESFPLTVTSAQKNPTAFYLCASSIIGWGANYGYTFGSGTRLTVV.

The V call is TRBV4-3, the J call TRBJ1-4, with D possibly TRBD1 on 6 matching bases. Trimming removed 4 bases from V and 4 bases from J, with 19 bases in between. CDR1 LGHNA and CDR2 YSLEER come from the germline V gene. The CDR3 covers 17 residues. The chain's CDR3 is CASSPGPTGGFNEKLFF. CDR3 DNA sequence: TGCGCCAGCAGCCCGGGACCGACGGGGGGCTTTAATGAAAAACTGTTTTTT.

This rearrangement joins TRBV18 to TRBJ2-6; 7 bases are a match to TRBD1. CDR3 length: 19 residues. Germline-derived CDR1 and CDR2 are KGHSH and LQKENI. V lost 0 bases, J lost 0 bases, and 8 bases stayed unmatched. CDR3 protein: CASSPPGQFTFSGANVLTF. The CDR3 DNA reads as TGTGCCAGCTCACCACCGGGACAGTTTACTTTCTCTGGGGCCAACGTCCTGACTTTC.

V gene TRBV19 combines with J gene TRBJ2-4; D may be TRBD1 (6 bases). The V end lost 3 bases, the J end lost 3 bases, and 9 bases lay between the germline ends. Germline CDR1 reads LNHDA; CDR2 reads SQIVND (reference sequence). The length of the CDR3 is 14 residues. The DNA of the CDR3 is TGTGCCAGTAGTATTGAGGGGGACAAAAACATTCAGTACTTC. This gives the protein CASSIEGDKNIQYF.

J is TRBJ1-1 and V is TRBV10-3; 7 nucleotides agree with TRBD1. The CDR3 is made up of 14 amino acids. Looked up from germline, CDR1 is ENHRY and CDR2 is SYGVKD. With V trimmed by 0 bases and J by 4 bases, 2 bases remained unmatched. The CDR3, as DNA: TGTGCCATCAGTGAGTCGACAGGGTCCACTGAAGCTTTCTTT. Translated: CAISESTGSTEAFF.

The CDR3 here is CASIPSRDIGTDTQYF. CDR3 in DNA: TGTGCCAGCATACCCTCCCGGGACATCGGCACAGATACGCAGTATTTT. The rearrangement links TRBV2 to TRBJ2-3; possible D gene TRBD1, 6 bases. Germline V CDR1 and CDR2: SNHLY, FYNNEI. The length of the CDR3 is 16 residues. The V gene lost 7 bases and the J gene lost 1 base, with 18 bases spanning the gap.

This clone was recorded once. The chain links TRBV6-1 to TRBJ1-1; D not resolved. Trimming removed 10 bases at V and 0 bases at J, with 12 bases between. The CDR3 totals 13 residues. Germline values: CDR1 MNHNS, CDR2 SASEGT. This chain's CDR3 is CAIRAGLNTEAFF. The DNA for the CDR3 is TGTGCCATACGGGCGGGCCTGAACACTGAAGCTTTCTTT.

The V call is TRBV19, the J call TRBJ1-3; unclear D gene. This CDR3 comprises 15 residues. The V and J ends lost 2 bases and 0 bases respectively, with 8 bases between them. The V gene's germline CDR1 is LNHDA and CDR2 SQIVND (reference sequence). This chain's CDR3 is CASSITASSGNTIYF. The CDR3 DNA follows: TGTGCCAGTAGTATAACAGCTAGCTCTGGAAACACCATATATTTT.

V is TRBV5-6 and J is TRBJ1-2, with D possibly matching TRBD1 (6 bases). The CDR3 contains 12 residues. Trimming left V 1 base short and J 7 bases short, with 8 bases between. Germline loops: CDR1 SGHDT, CDR2 YYEEEE. CDR3 residues: CASSLRGIGYTF. The CDR3 nucleotides read TGTGCCAGCAGCTTGAGGGGGATTGGCTACACCTTC.

This chain joins TRBV5-1 and TRBJ2-3, with 14 bases aligning to TRBD2. V shed 3 bases and J 2 bases; nucleotides not matched to a gene: 2. The CDR3 spans 16 residues. Germline V lookup: CDR1 SGHRS, CDR2 YFSETQ. DNA for the CDR3: TGCGCCAGCAGCTGGGGACTAGCGGGGGTCACAGATACGCAGTATTTT. It codes for CASSWGLAGVTDTQYF. Full variable domain (rest looked up from reference TRBV5-1 and TRBJ2-3): KAGVTQTPRYLIKTRGQQVTLSCSPISGHRSVSWYQQTPGQGLQFLFEYFSETQRNKGNFPGRFSGRQFSNSRSEMNVSTLELGDSALYLCASSWGLAGVTDTQYFGPGTRLTVL.

The CDR3 nucleotides are TGTGCCACCAGCAGAGATCGGGCGAACTATGGCTACACCTTC. Amino acid sequence: CATSRDRANYGYTF. The gene calls are TRBV15 and TRBJ1-2; D remains ambiguous. This CDR3 is built from 14 residues. CDR1 and CDR2 (germline): LNHNV, YYDKDF (reference sequence). Between the trimmed V and J ends, which lost 0 bases and 2 bases, there was a span of 7 bases.